The 23 T cell receptor beta chains below all came from one sample that was sequenced in a study of T cell responses to AZD1222 COVID-19 vaccine. Sequenced by immunoSEQ multiplex PCR; TCRdb stores in-frame clones only, minus some. The data show 130,000 or so clones, with over 90% seen just once and around 5% held by the top ten. The sequenced sample was peripheral blood, obtained on day 0 of AZD1222 vaccination. These receptors were obtained from an adult in good health.

The chain has TRBV29-1 and TRBJ2-3; 7 nucleotides line up with TRBD1. Trimming removed 2 bases from V and 1 base from J; junction bases left unmatched: 9. Germline V gives CDR1 SQVTM, CDR2 ANQGSEA. The CDR3 extends over 16 amino acids. The CDR3 nucleotides read TGCAGCGTTGAAAAGACAGGGAGTAGGGGCACAGATACGCAGTATTTT. It translates to CSVEKTGSRGTDTQYF.

The genes are TRBV11-3 and TRBJ2-1; D assignment may be TRBD1 or TRBD2 (5 bases each). CDR3 length: 15 residues. Trimming pared 0 bases from V and 4 bases from J, leaving 10 bases between. Per the germline V gene, CDR1 is SGHNT and CDR2 is YENEEA. The CDR3 nucleotides are TGTGCCAGCAGCTTAGATTCGGGGCCTTACAATGAGCAGTTCTTC. It encodes CASSLDSGPYNEQFF.

This sequence joins TRBV28 and TRBJ1-5, with D unresolved. Trimming left V 5 bases short and J 1 base short, with 9 bases between. This CDR3 contains 14 residues. CDR1 is MDHEN, CDR2 SYDVKM, per germline. In DNA, the CDR3 is TGTGCCAGCAGTCTTGGTATAAGCAATCAGCCCCAGCATTTT. It specifies CASSLGISNQPQHF.

The rearrangement uses TRBV19 and TRBJ2-3; D gene uncertain. The CDR3 consists of 13 residues. CDR1 and CDR2 from the germline V gene are LNHDA and SQIVND (reference sequence). Trimming shortened V by 7 bases and J by 2 bases, and 10 bases separated the two germline ends. CDR3 residues: CASNQAATDTQYF. In DNA, the CDR3 is TGTGCCAGTAACCAGGCGGCCACAGATACGCAGTATTTT. Full variable domain (remainder filled in from reference TRBV19 and TRBJ2-3): DGGITQSPKYLFRKEGQNVTLSCEQNLNHDAMYWYRQDPGQGLRLIYYSQIVNDFQKGDIAEGYSVSREKKESFPLTVTSAQKNPTAFYLCASNQAATDTQYFGPGTRLTVL.

This clone has a single count. The chain combines TRBV5-5 with TRBJ1-2; D is unresolved. Germline V CDR1 and CDR2: SGHKS, YYEKEE (reference sequence). The CDR3 is 14 residues long. The ends were cut back, 0 bases at V and 0 bases at J, with 6 bases in the middle. The CDR3 reads CASSLGPANYGYTF. The CDR3 DNA is TGTGCCAGCAGCTTGGGACCGGCTAACTATGGCTACACCTTC.

The rearrangement uses TRBV27 and TRBJ2-7; D is undetermined. Germline values: CDR1 MNHEY, CDR2 SMNVEV (reference sequence). The length of the CDR3 is 15 residues. Trimming pared 1 base from V and 0 bases from J, leaving 10 bases between. CDR3 residues: CASSLWAASSYEQYF. CDR3 in DNA: TGTGCCAGCAGTTTATGGGCCGCTAGCTCCTACGAGCAGTACTTC.

This clone was detected only once. The chain has TRBV11-1 and TRBJ2-7, with D perhaps TRBD2 (5 bases). Deletions cut 2 bases from V and 5 bases from J, with 10 bases between. Germline V gives CDR1 SGHAT, CDR2 FQDESV (reference sequence). The CDR3 runs to 13 residues. CDR3 residues: CASSLIARDEQYF. Written as DNA, the CDR3 is TGTGCCAGCAGCTTAATAGCGCGGGACGAGCAGTACTTC. Complete variable domain (other parts from reference TRBV11-1 and TRBJ2-7): EAEVAQSPRYKITEKSQAVAFWCDPISGHATLYWYRQILGQGPELLVQFQDESVVDDSQLPKDRFSAERLKGVDSTLKIQPAELGDSAMYLCASSLIARDEQYFGPGTRLTVT.

CDR3 coding DNA: TGTGCCAGCAGTAAGGGGACAGGACGCACAGATACGCAGTATTTT. Translating it yields CASSKGTGRTDTQYF. The chain couples TRBV11-3 to TRBJ2-3; 8 nucleotides line up with TRBD1. CDR1 and CDR2 (germline): SGHNT, YENEEA. J lost 1 base, V lost 6 bases, and 6 bases had no gene match. The CDR3 spans 15 residues.

Concerning this clone: This specimen includes other DNA sequences encoding the same CDR3. CDR3 in DNA: TGTGCCTGGAGTGTCGGGGGGAACACTGAAGCTTTCTTT. Translating it yields CAWSVGGNTEAFF. The V and J genes are TRBV30 and TRBJ1-1; a weak D match, TRBD1 (5 bases). V lost 0 bases to trimming and J lost 1 base, with 6 bases between them. This CDR3 comprises 13 residues. CDR1 and CDR2 from the germline V gene are GTSNPN and SVGIG (reference sequence).

V gene TRBV7-3 combines with J gene TRBJ1-1; unclear D gene. The V end was cut by 5 bases, the J end by 4 bases, with 14 bases between. Germline V gene data show CDR1 as SGHTA and CDR2 as FQGTGA. The CDR3 totals 14 residues. The CDR3 region has the DNA TGTGCCAGCAGCCCTTTGGGGTTGGGCACTGAAGCTTTCTTT. Translation gives CASSPLGLGTEAFF.

The chain is built from TRBV30 and TRBJ1-5; TRBD1 is a possible D gene (5 bases). Germline CDR1 is GTSNPN and CDR2 is SVGIG (reference sequence). This CDR3 comprises 13 residues. V lost 1 base and J lost 3, with 7 bases in between. For the CDR3, the DNA is TGTGCCTGGAGTGGACAGCTCAATCAGCCCCAGCATTTT. This gives the protein CAWSGQLNQPQHF.

The chain links TRBV13 to TRBJ2-5; D ambiguous. CDR3 length equals 14 residues. The V end was cut by 5 bases, the J end by 2 bases, with 12 bases between. From germline, CDR1 is PRHDT and CDR2 FYEKMQ (reference sequence). The CDR3 region has the DNA TGTGCCAGCAGCACCCGAAGCCTGCAAGAGACCCAGTACTTC. Amino acids: CASSTRSLQETQYF.

V gene TRBV5-5 combines with J gene TRBJ2-3; D not resolved. V was clipped by 3 bases and J by 2 bases, with 13 bases between them. There are 15 residues in the CDR3. Looked up from germline, CDR1 is SGHKS and CDR2 is YYEKEE (reference sequence). CDR3 DNA sequence: TGTGCCAGCAGCTCCACCCCGGCCATCACAGATACGCAGTATTTT. The encoded protein is CASSSTPAITDTQYF. The variable domain in full, with the rest retrieved from reference TRBV5-5 and TRBJ2-3, is DAGVTQSPTHLIKTRGQQVTLRCSPISGHKSVSWYQQVLGQGPQFIFQYYEKEERGRGNFPDRFSARQFPNYSSELNVNALLLGDSALYLCASSSTPAITDTQYFGPGTRLTVL.

The chain joins TRBV27 to TRBJ2-7, with unresolved D. Germline V CDR1 and CDR2: MNHEY, SMNVEV (reference sequence). This CDR3 region has 15 residues. V lost 3 bases, J lost 0 bases, and 12 bases lay in between. The CDR3 coding sequence is TGTGCCAGCAGTTTGAAACCGCTCTTCTCCTACGAGCAGTACTTC. Protein product: CASSLKPLFSYEQYF.

This chain joins TRBV27 and TRBJ2-7; D possibly corresponds to TRBD2 (6 bases). Trimming left V 6 bases short and J 4 bases short, with 22 bases between. CDR1 MNHEY and CDR2 SMNVEV come from the germline V gene (reference sequence). This CDR3 region has 16 residues. CDR3 in amino acids: CASSRHLGRDDYEQYF. In DNA, the CDR3 is TGTGCCAGCAGCCGTCACCTCGGGAGAGATGATTACGAGCAGTACTTC.

The rearrangement uses TRBV6-2 or TRBV6-3 and TRBJ2-2; D perhaps matches TRBD2 (5 bases). The germline V gene has CDR1 MNHEY and CDR2 SVGEGT. The CDR3 totals 17 residues. V dropped 5 bases and J dropped 0 bases, with 16 bases sitting between them. The CDR3 loop is CASSNPGVATNTGELFF. CDR3 nucleotides: TGTGCCAGCAGTAACCCCGGGGTTGCTACGAACACCGGGGAGCTGTTTTTT.

This chain links TRBV3-1 (or the pseudogene TRBV3-2) with TRBJ1-1; 9 bases fit TRBD1. V lost 9 bases, J lost 1 base, and 9 bases stayed unmatched. The CDR3 spans 15 residues. Germline values: CDR1 LGHDT, CDR2 YNNKEL (reference sequence). CDR3 nucleotide sequence: TGTGCCAGTACCCGGACAGGGGATAAGAACACTGAAGCTTTCTTT. This encodes CASTRTGDKNTEAFF.

This sequence joins TRBV27 and TRBJ2-1, with D perhaps TRBD1 or TRBD2 (5 bases each). The V gene's germline CDR1 is MNHEY and CDR2 SMNVEV (reference sequence). V dropped 5 bases and J dropped 12 bases, with 23 bases sitting between them. The CDR3 spans 15 residues. The CDR3 DNA reads TGTGCCAGCAGTCCCCTTAGGGGCCCATCCGAGGGGCAGTTCTTC. Its translation is CASSPLRGPSEGQFF.

The chain links TRBV19 to TRBJ1-6; no definite D call. The CDR3 runs 13 residues. The V end lost 3 bases, the J end lost 10 bases, and 10 bases lay between the germline ends. Germline V CDR1 and CDR2: LNHDA, SQIVND (reference sequence). CDR3 residues: CASSIGLGSPLHF. CDR3 in DNA: TGTGCCAGTAGTATCGGGTTAGGGTCACCCCTCCACTTT.

The J gene is TRBJ1-2, the V gene TRBV5-4, with D maybe TRBD1 (5 bases). Germline CDR1 is SGHNT and CDR2 is YYREEE (reference sequence). The CDR3 totals 15 residues. V was clipped by 0 bases and J by 2 bases, with 11 bases between them. The CDR3 DNA reads TGTGCCAGCAGCTTGGTCGGGGGACTCAACTATGGCTACACCTTC. The encoded protein is CASSLVGGLNYGYTF.

The chain links TRBV3-1 (or the pseudogene TRBV3-2) to TRBJ1-2; D is possibly TRBD1 (5 bases). Trimming took off 5 bases at V and 5 bases at J, with 9 bases between the two ends. The CDR3 totals 12 residues. Germline CDR1 is LGHDT and CDR2 is YNNKEL (reference sequence). In DNA form, the CDR3 reads TGTGCCAGCAGCGCAGGGTCGTATGGCTACACCTTC. Its translation is CASSAGSYGYTF.

This chain links TRBV10-2 with TRBJ2-7; D not certain. V lost 2 bases, J lost 4 bases, and 9 bases lay in between. The CDR3 length is 13 residues. Germline loops: CDR1 WSHSY, CDR2 SAAADI. The CDR3 DNA reads as TGCGCCAGCAGTGAGGTGGGGATTTACGAGCAGTACTTC. The encoded protein is CASSEVGIYEQYF.

The chain uses TRBV7-2 and TRBJ1-1; no reliable D call. The CDR3 has 10 residues. Germline V CDR1 and CDR2: SGHTA, FQGNSA. V was cut by 2 bases and J by 7 bases, with 2 bases left in between. The CDR3 bases are TGTGCCAGCAGCTTAATTGAAGCTTTCTTT. This codes for CASSLIEAFF.